This T cell receptor (beta chain) was retrieved from a study of blood T cell repertoires in COVID-19. At the level of the study: COVID-19 samples, acute and convalescent, were from the United States, Italy and Spain. Sources were T cells, B-cell-depleted T cells, or PBMCs; the material itself was cDNA or gDNA.

Original data processing: Nucleated cell counts were estimated from reference gene primer amplification. Sequencing used immunoSEQ multiplex PCR; TCRdb keeps in-frame clones, though not all of them. That table supplies the V and J calls and clone size; D and trimming were determined from the DNA. The sample records tens of thousands of clones, more than 75% being singletons. CDR1 is MDHEN and CDR2 is SYDVKM in the germline V gene. This CDR3 is built from 13 residues. Comments on this clone: One end of the junction fails to match germline, which may point to a read error.

Sequenced sample: peripheral blood. This TCR was sampled from a man older than 75 in a cohort sampled during active COVID-19. V usage is TRBV28 and J usage is TRBJ2-7; TRBD1 agrees at 7 bases. This CDR3 is CASSPTQGFKVSF. In DNA, the CDR3 is TGTGCCAGCAGTCCGACACAGGGGTTTAAAGTATCGTTC. The whole variable domain, remainder taken from reference TRBV28 and TRBJ2-7, is DVKVTQSSRYLVKRTGEKVFLECVQDMDHENMFWYRQDPGLGLRLIYFSYDVKMKEKGDIPEGYSVSREKKERFSLILESASTNQTSMYLCASSPTQGFKVSFGPGTRLTVT.